Following are 20 T cell receptor beta chains from one sample sequenced in a study of blood T cell repertoires in COVID-19. TCRdb's copy holds only in-frame clones and misses some; the assay was immunoSEQ multiplex PCR. The sample has 230,000 or so clones; nearly 90% are singletons. The sequencing sample was made of peripheral blood. Receptors originate from a woman aged 55-70 years with COVID-19, enrolled during active disease.

This sequence joins TRBV6-5 and TRBJ1-2; perhaps TRBD1 as D (6 bases). Trimming removed 6 bases at V and 4 bases at J, with 12 bases between. CDR3 length: 13 residues. Germline V gives CDR1 MNHEY, CDR2 SVGAGI. Here the CDR3 DNA reads TGTGCCAGCAGCTTAACAGGGCCCTATGGCTACACCTTC. As protein: CASSLTGPYGYTF.

V is TRBV7-3 and J is TRBJ2-3; 9 positions match TRBD2. Germline CDR1 reads SGHTA; CDR2 reads FQGTGA. V was pared by 0 bases and J by 2 bases, with 3 bases of the junction left unmatched. The CDR3 consists of 16 residues. In nucleotides, the CDR3 is TGTGCCAGCAGCTTAACTGGCGGGGGGGCCACAGATACGCAGTATTTT. Translating gives CASSLTGGGATDTQYF.

This clone was detected a few times. This rearrangement joins TRBV6-1 to TRBJ1-6; 7 bases fit TRBD1. This CDR3 spans 14 amino acids. The V segment lost 3 bases and the J segment 6 bases; nucleotides outside the gene matches: 2. In germline, CDR1 is MNHNS, CDR2 SASEGT. CDR3 protein: CASSETGPNSPLHF. The CDR3 nucleotides are TGTGCCAGCAGTGAGACAGGGCCTAATTCACCCCTCCACTTT.

This clone was recorded once. The chain recombines TRBV7-9 with TRBJ1-5, with 9 bases fitting TRBD1. Unmatched junction bases numbered 8, after V lost 3 bases and J lost 2 bases. This CDR3 spans 17 amino acids. Germline CDR1 reads SEHNR; CDR2 reads FQNEAQ (reference sequence). In nucleotides, the CDR3 is TGTGCCAGCAGCTTGGAACAGGGGGCGCCGGGCAATCAGCCCCAGCATTTT. Translation: CASSLEQGAPGNQPQHF.

The rearrangement links TRBV15 to TRBJ1-6; 12 nucleotides line up with TRBD1. Losses at the gene ends were 5 bases for V and 17 bases for J; bases not matched to a gene: 10. The CDR3 covers 14 residues. The germline gives CDR1 LNHNV, CDR2 YYDKDF (reference sequence). In DNA, the CDR3 is TGTGCCACCAGCCGGGACAGGGGGCTAAGGCTGGTCCACTTT. This encodes CATSRDRGLRLVHF.

The chain joins TRBV9 to TRBJ2-1; D gene unclear. Germline V gene data show CDR1 as SGDLS and CDR2 as YYNGEE. The CDR3 runs to 14 residues. V lost 0 bases, J lost 3 bases, and 7 bases lay in between. The CDR3: CASSVVSVYNEQFF. Written as DNA, the CDR3 is TGTGCCAGCAGCGTAGTTTCCGTCTACAATGAGCAGTTCTTC.

This chain uses TRBV5-6 with TRBJ1-6; tentatively, D is TRBD1 (5 bases). Germline V gene sequence: CDR1 SGHDT, CDR2 YYEEEE. Trimming cost V 1 base and J 5 bases, with 10 bases left between them. The CDR3 extends over 15 amino acids. The CDR3 region is CASSLSGANNSPLHF. The CDR3, as DNA: TGTGCCAGCAGCTTGTCTGGGGCGAATAATTCACCCCTCCACTTT.

This chain joins TRBV7-9 and TRBJ2-1, with TRBD1 matching over 7 bases. V lost 4 bases, J lost 9 bases, and 9 bases stayed unmatched. This CDR3 spans 14 amino acids. CDR1 and CDR2 (germline): SEHNR, FQNEAQ (reference sequence). In nucleotides, the CDR3 is TGTGCCAGCAGCTCGTCGACAGGGATCACTGAGCAGTTCTTC. Its protein product is CASSSSTGITEQFF.

This clone appeared a single time. V gene TRBV29-1 combines with J gene TRBJ2-2; D is uncertain. V was pared by 8 bases and J by 1 base, with 14 bases between. The CDR3 covers 14 residues. CDR1 and CDR2 (germline): SQVTM, ANQGSEA. The CDR3 here is CSIEINRNTGELFF. CDR3 nucleotides: TGCAGCATCGAGATCAACCGGAACACCGGGGAGCTGTTTTTT.

The chain combines TRBV7-9 with TRBJ1-5; a possible D gene is TRBD1 (6 bases). V shed 4 bases and J shed 0 bases, with 16 bases lying between them. The germline gives CDR1 SEHNR, CDR2 FQNEAQ (reference sequence). CDR3 length: 17 residues. In DNA, the CDR3 is TGTGCCAGCAGCTCCGGCAGGGGACCGTATAGCAATCAGCCCCAGCATTTT. This translates into CASSSGRGPYSNQPQHF.

This chain uses TRBV6-2 or TRBV6-3 with TRBJ2-1; TRBD1 aligns across 8 bases. Unmatched junction bases numbered 4, after V lost 5 bases and J lost 1 base. The CDR3 consists of 15 residues. The V gene's germline CDR1 is MNHEY and CDR2 SVGEGT. CDR3 sequence: CASSVTGGSYNEQFF. The CDR3 coding sequence is TGTGCCAGCAGTGTTACAGGGGGATCCTACAATGAGCAGTTCTTC.

The chain is built from TRBV6-5 and TRBJ1-5; D not certain. Looked up from germline, CDR1 is MNHEY and CDR2 is SVGAGI. The CDR3 is 13 amino acids. The V end lost 6 bases, the J end lost 6 bases, and 12 bases lay between the germline ends. DNA for the CDR3: TGTGCCAGCAGCATCCAGACAAGTCAGCCCCAGCATTTT. Translating gives CASSIQTSQPQHF.

The chain has TRBV5-6 and TRBJ2-3; the match to TRBD1 covers 11 bases. Germline V lookup: CDR1 SGHDT, CDR2 YYEEEE. V trimming: 4 bases; J trimming: 2 bases; junction bases outside the gene matches: 6. The length of the CDR3 is 16 residues. The CDR3 loop is CASSRLGQGATDTQYF. CDR3 bases: TGTGCCAGCAGCCGGCTTGGACAGGGGGCCACAGATACGCAGTATTTT. The full variable domain, rest sourced from reference TRBV5-6 and TRBJ2-3, is DAGVTQSPTHLIKTRGQQVTLRCSPKSGHDTVSWYQQALGQGPQFIFQYYEEEERQRGNFPDRFSGHQFPNYSSELNVNALLLGDSALYLCASSRLGQGATDTQYFGPGTRLTVL.

The chain joins TRBV12-2 to TRBJ1-1. TRBV12-2 is listed as a pseudogene. This CDR3 has 16 residues. Here the CDR3 reads CASRCGLSLGDTEAFF. Here the CDR3 DNA reads TGTGCAAGTCGCTGCGGTTTGAGCCTTGGTGACACTGAAGCTTTCTTT.

The table lists this clone with a count of one. The J gene is TRBJ2-4, the V gene TRBV27; TRBD1 matches 8 bases. Trimming at V came to 4 bases and at J to 6 bases, leaving 2 bases not matched to a gene. This CDR3 is 13 amino acids long. Germline lookup yields CDR1 MNHEY and CDR2 SMNVEV (reference sequence). The CDR3 loop reads CASSSGQGNIQYF. The DNA for the CDR3 is TGTGCCAGCAGTTCAGGACAGGGAAACATTCAGTACTTC.

Only one count was recorded for this clone. The gene calls are TRBV19 and TRBJ2-3; 8 bases agree with TRBD2. CDR1 is LNHDA and CDR2 is SQIVND in the germline V gene (reference sequence). Unmatched junction bases numbered 7, after V lost 5 bases and J lost 0 bases. The CDR3 is made up of 16 amino acids. In DNA, the CDR3 is TGTGCCAGTAGTTACACGTCGGGGGGGAGCACAGATACGCAGTATTTT. Translating it yields CASSYTSGGSTDTQYF.

This chain joins TRBV5-5 and TRBJ1-1; D gene ambiguous. This CDR3 has 13 amino acids. Trimming removed 4 bases from V and 3 bases from J, with 10 bases in between. From germline, CDR1 is SGHKS and CDR2 YYEKEE (reference sequence). DNA of the CDR3: TGTGCCAGCAGCCTCCAACCAGACACTGAAGCTTTCTTT. This gives the protein CASSLQPDTEAFF.

The V gene is TRBV6-5, the J gene TRBJ1-1, with 7 nucleotides matching TRBD1. Germline-derived CDR1 and CDR2 are MNHEY and SVGAGI. V was clipped by 7 bases and J by 2 bases; unmatched bases: 7. The CDR3 length is 14 residues. The CDR3 sequence is CASNKDRLNTEAFF. CDR3 coding DNA: TGTGCCAGCAATAAGGACAGGTTAAACACTGAAGCTTTCTTT.

The rearrangement joins TRBV4-3 to TRBJ2-1; 7 bases agree with TRBD2. Per the germline V gene, CDR1 is LGHNA and CDR2 is YSLEER. The CDR3 spans 15 residues. The V and J ends lost 2 bases and 6 bases, in that order; junction bases with no gene match: 7. CDR3 bases: TGCGCCAGCAGCCAAAGAACGGGACTACTCAATGAGCAGTTCTTC. Translating gives CASSQRTGLLNEQFF.

V gene TRBV3-1 (or the pseudogene TRBV3-2) combines with J gene TRBJ2-1, with TRBD1 as a possible D gene (5 bases). CDR1 is LGHDT, CDR2 YNNKEL, per germline (reference sequence). The CDR3 is 14 residues long. Trimming removed 1 base from V and 5 bases from J, with 9 bases in between. CDR3 region: CASSQGRQHNEQFF. DNA for the CDR3: TGTGCCAGCAGCCAAGGTAGACAGCACAATGAGCAGTTCTTC.